The clone carrying this T cell receptor beta chain came up a few times. Its antigen is currently unknown. Specified time point: blood at routine non-recurrence follow-up after resection. One entry per CDR3 protein results from TCRdb running MiXCR on the 5' RACE reads. The table includes about 94,000 distinct CDR3 sequences, roughly a fifth detected once. This sample was included in a study of spatial heterogeneity in lung cancer. Broader study findings: The study found ubiquitous expanded tumor TCRs in blood more at resection than follow-up.

The CDR3 consists of 15 residues. CDR1 and CDR2 (germline): LGHDT, YNNKEL (reference sequence). Trimming cost V 0 bases and J 4 bases; bases outside gene matches: 5. The starting material was PBMCs, obtained at follow-up. This sequence originates from a male donor with early-stage non-small cell lung cancer. The chain combines TRBV3-1 with TRBJ2-7; 8 positions match TRBD2. CDR3 nucleotides: TGTGCCAGCAGCCAAGATTCAAGCGGGAGTTACGAGCAGTACTTC. Amino acid sequence: CASSQDSSGSYEQYF.